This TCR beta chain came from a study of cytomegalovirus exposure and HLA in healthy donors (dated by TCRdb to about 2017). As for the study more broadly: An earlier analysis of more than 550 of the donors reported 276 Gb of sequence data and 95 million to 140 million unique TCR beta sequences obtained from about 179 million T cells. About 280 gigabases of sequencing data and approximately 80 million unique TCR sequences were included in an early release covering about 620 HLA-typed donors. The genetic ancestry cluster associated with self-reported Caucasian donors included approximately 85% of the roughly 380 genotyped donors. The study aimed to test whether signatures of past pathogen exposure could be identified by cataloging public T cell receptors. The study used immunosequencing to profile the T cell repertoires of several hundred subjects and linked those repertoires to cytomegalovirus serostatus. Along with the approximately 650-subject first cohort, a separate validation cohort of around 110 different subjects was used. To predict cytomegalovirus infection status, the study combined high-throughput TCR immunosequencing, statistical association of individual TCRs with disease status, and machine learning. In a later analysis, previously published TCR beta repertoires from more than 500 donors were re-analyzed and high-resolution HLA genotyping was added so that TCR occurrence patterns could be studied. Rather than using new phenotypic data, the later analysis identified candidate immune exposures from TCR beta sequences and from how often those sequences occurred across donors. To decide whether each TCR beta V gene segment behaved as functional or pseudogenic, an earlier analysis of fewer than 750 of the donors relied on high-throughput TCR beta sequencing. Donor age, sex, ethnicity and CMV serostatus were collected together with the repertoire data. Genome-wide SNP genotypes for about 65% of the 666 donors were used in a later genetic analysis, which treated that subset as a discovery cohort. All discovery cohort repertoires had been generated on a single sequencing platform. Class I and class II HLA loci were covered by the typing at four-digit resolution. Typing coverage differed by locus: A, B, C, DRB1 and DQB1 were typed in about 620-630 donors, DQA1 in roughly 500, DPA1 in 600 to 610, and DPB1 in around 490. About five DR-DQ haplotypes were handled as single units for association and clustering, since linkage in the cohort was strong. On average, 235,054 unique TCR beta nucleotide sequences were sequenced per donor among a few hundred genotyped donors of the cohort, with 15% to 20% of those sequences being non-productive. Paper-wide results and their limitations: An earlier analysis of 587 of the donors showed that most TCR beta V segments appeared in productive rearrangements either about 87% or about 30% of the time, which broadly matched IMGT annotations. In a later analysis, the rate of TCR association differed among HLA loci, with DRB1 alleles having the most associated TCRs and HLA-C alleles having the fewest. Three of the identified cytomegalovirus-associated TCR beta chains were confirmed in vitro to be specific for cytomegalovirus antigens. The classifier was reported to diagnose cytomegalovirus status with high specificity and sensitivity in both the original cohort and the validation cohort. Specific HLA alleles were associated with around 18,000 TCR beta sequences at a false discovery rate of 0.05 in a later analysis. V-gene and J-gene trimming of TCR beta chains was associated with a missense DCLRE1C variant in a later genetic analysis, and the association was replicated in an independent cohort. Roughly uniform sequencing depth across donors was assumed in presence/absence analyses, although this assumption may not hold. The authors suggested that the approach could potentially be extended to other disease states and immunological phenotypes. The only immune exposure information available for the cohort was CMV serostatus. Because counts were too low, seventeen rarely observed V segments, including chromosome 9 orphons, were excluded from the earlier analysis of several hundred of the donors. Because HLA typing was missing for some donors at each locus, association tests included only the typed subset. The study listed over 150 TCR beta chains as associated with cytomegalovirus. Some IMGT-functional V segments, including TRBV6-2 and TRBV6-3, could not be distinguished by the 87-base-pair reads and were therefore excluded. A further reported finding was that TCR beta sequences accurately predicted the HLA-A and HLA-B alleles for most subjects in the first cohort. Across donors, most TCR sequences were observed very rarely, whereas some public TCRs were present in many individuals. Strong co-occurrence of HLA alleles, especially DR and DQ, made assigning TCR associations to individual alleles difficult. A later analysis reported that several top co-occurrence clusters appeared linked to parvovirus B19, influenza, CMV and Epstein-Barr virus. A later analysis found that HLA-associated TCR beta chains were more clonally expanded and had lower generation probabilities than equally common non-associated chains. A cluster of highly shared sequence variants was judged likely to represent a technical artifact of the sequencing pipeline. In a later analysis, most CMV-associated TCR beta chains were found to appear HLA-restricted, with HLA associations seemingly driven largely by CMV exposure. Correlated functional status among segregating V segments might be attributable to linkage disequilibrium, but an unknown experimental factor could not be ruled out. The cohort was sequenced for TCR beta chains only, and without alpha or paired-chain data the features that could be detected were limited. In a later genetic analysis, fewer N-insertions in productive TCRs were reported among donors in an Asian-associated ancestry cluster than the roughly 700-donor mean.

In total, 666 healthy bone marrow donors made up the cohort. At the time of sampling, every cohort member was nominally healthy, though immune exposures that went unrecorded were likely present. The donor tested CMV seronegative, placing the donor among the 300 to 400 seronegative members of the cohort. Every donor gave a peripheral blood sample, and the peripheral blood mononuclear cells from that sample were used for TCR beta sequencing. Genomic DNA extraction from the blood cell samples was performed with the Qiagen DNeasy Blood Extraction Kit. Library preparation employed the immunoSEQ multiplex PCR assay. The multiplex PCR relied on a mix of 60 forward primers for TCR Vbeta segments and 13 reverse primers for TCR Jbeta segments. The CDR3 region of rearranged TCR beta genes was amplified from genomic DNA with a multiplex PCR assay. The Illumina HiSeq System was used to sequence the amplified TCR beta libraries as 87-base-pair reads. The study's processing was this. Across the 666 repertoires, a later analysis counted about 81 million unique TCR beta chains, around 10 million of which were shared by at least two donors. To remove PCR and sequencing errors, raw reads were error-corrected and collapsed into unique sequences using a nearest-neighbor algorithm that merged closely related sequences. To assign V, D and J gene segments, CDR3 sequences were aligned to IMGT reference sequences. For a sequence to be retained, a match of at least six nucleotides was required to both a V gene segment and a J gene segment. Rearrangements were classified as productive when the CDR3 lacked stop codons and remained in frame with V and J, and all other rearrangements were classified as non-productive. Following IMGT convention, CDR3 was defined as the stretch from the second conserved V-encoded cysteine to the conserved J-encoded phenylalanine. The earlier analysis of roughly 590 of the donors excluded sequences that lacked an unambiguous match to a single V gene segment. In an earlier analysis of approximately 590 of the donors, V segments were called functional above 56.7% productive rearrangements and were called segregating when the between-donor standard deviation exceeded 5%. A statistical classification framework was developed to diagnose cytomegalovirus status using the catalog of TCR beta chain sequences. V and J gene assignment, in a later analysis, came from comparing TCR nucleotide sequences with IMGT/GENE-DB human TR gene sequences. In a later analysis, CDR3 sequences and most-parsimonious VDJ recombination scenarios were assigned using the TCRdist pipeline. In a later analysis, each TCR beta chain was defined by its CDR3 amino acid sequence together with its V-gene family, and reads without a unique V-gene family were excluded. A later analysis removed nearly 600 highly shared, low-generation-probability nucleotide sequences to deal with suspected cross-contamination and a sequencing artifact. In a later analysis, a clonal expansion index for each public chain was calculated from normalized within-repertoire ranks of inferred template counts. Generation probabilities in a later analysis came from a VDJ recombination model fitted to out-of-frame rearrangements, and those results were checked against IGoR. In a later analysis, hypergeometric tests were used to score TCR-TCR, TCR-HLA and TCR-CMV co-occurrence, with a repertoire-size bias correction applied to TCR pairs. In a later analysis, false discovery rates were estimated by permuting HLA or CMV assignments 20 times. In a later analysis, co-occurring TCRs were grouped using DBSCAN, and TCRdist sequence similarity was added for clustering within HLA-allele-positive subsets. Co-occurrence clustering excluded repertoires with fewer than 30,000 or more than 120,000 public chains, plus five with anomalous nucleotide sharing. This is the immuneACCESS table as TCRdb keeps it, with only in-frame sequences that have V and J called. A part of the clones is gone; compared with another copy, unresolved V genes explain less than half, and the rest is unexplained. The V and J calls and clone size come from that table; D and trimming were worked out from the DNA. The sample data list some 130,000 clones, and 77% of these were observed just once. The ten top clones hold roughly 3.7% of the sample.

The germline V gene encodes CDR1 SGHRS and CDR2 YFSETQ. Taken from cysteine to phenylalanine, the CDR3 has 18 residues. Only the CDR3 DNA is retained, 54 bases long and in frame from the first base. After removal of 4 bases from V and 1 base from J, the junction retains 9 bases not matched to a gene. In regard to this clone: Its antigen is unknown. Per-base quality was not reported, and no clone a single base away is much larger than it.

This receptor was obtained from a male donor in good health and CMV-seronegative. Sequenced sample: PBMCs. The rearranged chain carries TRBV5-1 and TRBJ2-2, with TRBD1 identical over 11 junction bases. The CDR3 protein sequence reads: CASSPGQGAMRNTGELFF. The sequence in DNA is TGCGCCAGCAGCCCCGGACAGGGGGCGATGAGGAACACCGGGGAGCTGTTTTTT. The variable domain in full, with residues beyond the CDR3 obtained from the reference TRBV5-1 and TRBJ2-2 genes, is KAGVTQTPRYLIKTRGQQVTLSCSPISGHRSVSWYQQTPGQGLQFLFEYFSETQRNKGNFPGRFSGRQFSNSRSEMNVSTLELGDSALYLCASSPGQGAMRNTGELFFGEGSRLTVL.